These T cell receptor beta chains were read from a single sample in a study of CD8+CD57+ T cells in acquired aplastic anemia. A single record per CDR3 protein comes from TCRdb applying MiXCR to the reads. Among a few hundred thousand distinct CDR3 sequences listed, about 59% were seen once. The specimen was sorted CD4+, CD8+, or CD8+CD57+ T cells (not recorded which) from PBMCs. The receptors stem from a human donor in good health. Each CDR3 is given without its conserved first and last residue.

TRBV20-1	11	TRBJ1-2	SARNTADYGYT
TRBV11-2	13	TRBJ2-7	ASSLYRGESYEQY
TRBV12-3/TRBV12-4	14	TRBJ2-7	ASSLVGLAGSYEQY
TRBV7-9	11	TRBJ2-7	SGLVGRDPEQY
TRBV2	14	TRBJ2-5	ASSRIGSEYQETQY
TRBV2	10	TRBJ2-7	ASRRGSYEQY
TRBV25-1	13	TRBJ2-7	ASSELGTNSYEQY
TRBV7-3	12	TRBJ2-7	ASSLNAGPYEQY
TRBV20-1	11	TRBJ1-6	SARDSGNSPLH
TRBV10-2	9	TRBJ1-6	ASKQDSPLH
TRBV10-3	13	TRBJ1-1	AISERGLRSTEAF
TRBV7-2	13	TRBJ2-5	ASTLSSLAGETQY
TRBV6-1	12	TRBJ2-1	ASRSGSPYNEQF
TRBV7-9	12	TRBJ2-5	ASSSWDRAETQY
TRBV20-1	7	TRBJ2-1	RPGDEQF
TRBV20-1	13	TRBJ2-7	SASDGTGRIYEQY
TRBV12-3/TRBV12-4	10	TRBJ1-2	ASSGPNYGYT
TRBV19	14	TRBJ2-1	ASSIFGQGVTVEQF
TRBV5-6	12	TRBJ2-7	ASSLNAASDEQY
TRBV7-8	12	TRBJ2-7	ASKGSRVGYEQY
TRBV4-3	15	TRBJ2-7	ASSQELPTERAYEQY
TRBV25-1	16	TRBJ2-3	ASSEFGSGTGGGDTRY